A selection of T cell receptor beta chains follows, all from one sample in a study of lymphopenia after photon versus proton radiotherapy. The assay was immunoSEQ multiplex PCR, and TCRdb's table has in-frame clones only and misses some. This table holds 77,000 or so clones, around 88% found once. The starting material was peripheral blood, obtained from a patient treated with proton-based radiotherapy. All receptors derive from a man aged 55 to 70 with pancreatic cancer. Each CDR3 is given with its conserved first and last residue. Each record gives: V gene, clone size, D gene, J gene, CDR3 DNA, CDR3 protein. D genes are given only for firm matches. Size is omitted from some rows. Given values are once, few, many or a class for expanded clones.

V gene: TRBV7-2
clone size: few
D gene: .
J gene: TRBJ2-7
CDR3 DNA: TGTGCCAGCAGCGTAGCTAGGACTTCTTACGAGCAGTACTTC
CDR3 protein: CASSVARTSYEQYF

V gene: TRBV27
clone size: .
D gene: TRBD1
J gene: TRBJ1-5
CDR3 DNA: TGTGCCAGCAGGGGACAGGGGTGGTCCAATCAGCCCCAGCATTTT
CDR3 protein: CASRGQGWSNQPQHF

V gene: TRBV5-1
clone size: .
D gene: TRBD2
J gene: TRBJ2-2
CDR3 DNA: TGCGCCAGCAGCCCTGGACTAGCGGGAGGTCGGACCGGGGAGCTGTTTTTT
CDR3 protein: CASSPGLAGGRTGELFF

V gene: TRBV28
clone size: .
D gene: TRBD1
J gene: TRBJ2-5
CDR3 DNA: TGTGCCAGCAGTTTGAGGGGGCGCGGGCAAGAGACCCAGTACTTC
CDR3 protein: CASSLRGRGQETQYF

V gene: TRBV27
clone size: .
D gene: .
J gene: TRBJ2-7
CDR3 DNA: TGTGCCAGCAGTTCTCAGGGTCGGGGCCCGCGGTACTTC
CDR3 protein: CASSSQGRGPRYF

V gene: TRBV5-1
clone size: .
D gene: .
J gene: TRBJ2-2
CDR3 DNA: TGCGCCAGCAGCTTGGGAGGTGACACCGGGGAGCTGTTTTTT
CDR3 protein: CASSLGGDTGELFF

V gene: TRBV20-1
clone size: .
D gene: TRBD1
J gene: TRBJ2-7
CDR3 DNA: TGCAGTGCTGGGACAGGGAATATATTC
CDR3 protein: CSAGTGNIF

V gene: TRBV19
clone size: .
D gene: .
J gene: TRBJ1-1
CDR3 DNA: TGTGCCAGTAGGGTGGGACTGTTGGGGGGCACTGAAGCTTTCTTT
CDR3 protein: CASRVGLLGGTEAFF

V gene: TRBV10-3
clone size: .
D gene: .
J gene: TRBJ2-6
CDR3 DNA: TGTGCCATCAAGGTTGACTCTCCGTCTGGGGCCAACGTCCTGACTTTC
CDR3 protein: CAIKVDSPSGANVLTF

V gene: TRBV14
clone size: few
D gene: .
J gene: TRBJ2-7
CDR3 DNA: TGTGCCAGCAGCCAAGATCTTAGGCTTTTGGGCGAGCAGTACTTC
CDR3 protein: CASSQDLRLLGEQYF

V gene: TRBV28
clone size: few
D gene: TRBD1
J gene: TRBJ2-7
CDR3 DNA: TGTGCCAGCAGTTCGGTCGGGACAGGGGTTTCCTACGAGCAGTACTTC
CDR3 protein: CASSSVGTGVSYEQYF

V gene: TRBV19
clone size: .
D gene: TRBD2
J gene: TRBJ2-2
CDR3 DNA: TGTGCCAGTAGTATAACTGCGGGAGCAAGTACCGGGGAGCTGTTTTTT
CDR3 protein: CASSITAGASTGELFF

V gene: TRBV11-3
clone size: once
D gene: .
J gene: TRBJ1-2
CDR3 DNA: TGTGCCAGCTCAAGAGGGGTCTATGGCTACACCTTC
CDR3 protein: CASSRGVYGYTF

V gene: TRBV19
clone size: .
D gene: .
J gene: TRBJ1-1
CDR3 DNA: TGTGCCAGTAGTACACCGGCCTCCGCTGTGAACACTGAAGCTTTCTTT
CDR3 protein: CASSTPASAVNTEAFF

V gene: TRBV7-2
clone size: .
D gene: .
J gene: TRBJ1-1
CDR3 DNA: TGTGCCAGCCGCAGGGAGTTGAACACTGAAGCTTTCTTT
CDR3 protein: CASRRELNTEAFF

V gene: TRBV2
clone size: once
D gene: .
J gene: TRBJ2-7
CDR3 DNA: TGTGCCAGCAGTGAGGTGGCTTTTTACGAGCAGTACTTC
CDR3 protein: CASSEVAFYEQYF

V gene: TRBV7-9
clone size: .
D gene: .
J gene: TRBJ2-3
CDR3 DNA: TGTGCCAGCAGCAAGGGGCTGGGGCCACAACATACGCAGTATTTT
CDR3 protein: CASSKGLGPQHTQYF